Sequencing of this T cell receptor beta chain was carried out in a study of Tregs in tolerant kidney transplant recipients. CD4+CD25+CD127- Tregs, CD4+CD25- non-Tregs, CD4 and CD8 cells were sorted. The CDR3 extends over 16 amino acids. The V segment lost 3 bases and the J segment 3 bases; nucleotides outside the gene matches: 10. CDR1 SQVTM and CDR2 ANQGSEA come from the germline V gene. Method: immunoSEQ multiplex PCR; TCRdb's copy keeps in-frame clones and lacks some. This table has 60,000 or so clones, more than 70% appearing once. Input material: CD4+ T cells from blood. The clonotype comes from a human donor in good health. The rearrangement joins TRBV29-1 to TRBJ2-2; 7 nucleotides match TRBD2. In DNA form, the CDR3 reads TGCAGCGTTGATTTCTTTGGGGGAGGGGACACCGGGGAGCTGTTTTTT. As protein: CSVDFFGGGDTGELFF.